This T cell receptor (beta chain) came from a study of chemoradiotherapy in HPV16-positive cancers. The data were produced by immunoSEQ multiplex PCR, yet TCRdb's version contains in-frame clones alone and is incomplete. The sample includes some 10,000 clones, approximately 90% of them seen just once. Germline V lookup: CDR1 MNHEY, CDR2 SVGAGI. This CDR3 has 13 residues. V lost 0 bases and J lost 11, with 13 bases in between. V and J are TRBV6-5 and TRBJ1-1; a possible D gene is TRBD1 (5 bases). The TCR originated in a human donor with HPV-associated anogenital cancer. The starting material was blood, obtained from a patient who underwent chemoradiotherapy. This CDR3 is CASSYSSAGTAFF. CDR3 nucleotide sequence: TGTGCCAGCAGTTACTCGTCGGCAGGGACCGCTTTCTTT.